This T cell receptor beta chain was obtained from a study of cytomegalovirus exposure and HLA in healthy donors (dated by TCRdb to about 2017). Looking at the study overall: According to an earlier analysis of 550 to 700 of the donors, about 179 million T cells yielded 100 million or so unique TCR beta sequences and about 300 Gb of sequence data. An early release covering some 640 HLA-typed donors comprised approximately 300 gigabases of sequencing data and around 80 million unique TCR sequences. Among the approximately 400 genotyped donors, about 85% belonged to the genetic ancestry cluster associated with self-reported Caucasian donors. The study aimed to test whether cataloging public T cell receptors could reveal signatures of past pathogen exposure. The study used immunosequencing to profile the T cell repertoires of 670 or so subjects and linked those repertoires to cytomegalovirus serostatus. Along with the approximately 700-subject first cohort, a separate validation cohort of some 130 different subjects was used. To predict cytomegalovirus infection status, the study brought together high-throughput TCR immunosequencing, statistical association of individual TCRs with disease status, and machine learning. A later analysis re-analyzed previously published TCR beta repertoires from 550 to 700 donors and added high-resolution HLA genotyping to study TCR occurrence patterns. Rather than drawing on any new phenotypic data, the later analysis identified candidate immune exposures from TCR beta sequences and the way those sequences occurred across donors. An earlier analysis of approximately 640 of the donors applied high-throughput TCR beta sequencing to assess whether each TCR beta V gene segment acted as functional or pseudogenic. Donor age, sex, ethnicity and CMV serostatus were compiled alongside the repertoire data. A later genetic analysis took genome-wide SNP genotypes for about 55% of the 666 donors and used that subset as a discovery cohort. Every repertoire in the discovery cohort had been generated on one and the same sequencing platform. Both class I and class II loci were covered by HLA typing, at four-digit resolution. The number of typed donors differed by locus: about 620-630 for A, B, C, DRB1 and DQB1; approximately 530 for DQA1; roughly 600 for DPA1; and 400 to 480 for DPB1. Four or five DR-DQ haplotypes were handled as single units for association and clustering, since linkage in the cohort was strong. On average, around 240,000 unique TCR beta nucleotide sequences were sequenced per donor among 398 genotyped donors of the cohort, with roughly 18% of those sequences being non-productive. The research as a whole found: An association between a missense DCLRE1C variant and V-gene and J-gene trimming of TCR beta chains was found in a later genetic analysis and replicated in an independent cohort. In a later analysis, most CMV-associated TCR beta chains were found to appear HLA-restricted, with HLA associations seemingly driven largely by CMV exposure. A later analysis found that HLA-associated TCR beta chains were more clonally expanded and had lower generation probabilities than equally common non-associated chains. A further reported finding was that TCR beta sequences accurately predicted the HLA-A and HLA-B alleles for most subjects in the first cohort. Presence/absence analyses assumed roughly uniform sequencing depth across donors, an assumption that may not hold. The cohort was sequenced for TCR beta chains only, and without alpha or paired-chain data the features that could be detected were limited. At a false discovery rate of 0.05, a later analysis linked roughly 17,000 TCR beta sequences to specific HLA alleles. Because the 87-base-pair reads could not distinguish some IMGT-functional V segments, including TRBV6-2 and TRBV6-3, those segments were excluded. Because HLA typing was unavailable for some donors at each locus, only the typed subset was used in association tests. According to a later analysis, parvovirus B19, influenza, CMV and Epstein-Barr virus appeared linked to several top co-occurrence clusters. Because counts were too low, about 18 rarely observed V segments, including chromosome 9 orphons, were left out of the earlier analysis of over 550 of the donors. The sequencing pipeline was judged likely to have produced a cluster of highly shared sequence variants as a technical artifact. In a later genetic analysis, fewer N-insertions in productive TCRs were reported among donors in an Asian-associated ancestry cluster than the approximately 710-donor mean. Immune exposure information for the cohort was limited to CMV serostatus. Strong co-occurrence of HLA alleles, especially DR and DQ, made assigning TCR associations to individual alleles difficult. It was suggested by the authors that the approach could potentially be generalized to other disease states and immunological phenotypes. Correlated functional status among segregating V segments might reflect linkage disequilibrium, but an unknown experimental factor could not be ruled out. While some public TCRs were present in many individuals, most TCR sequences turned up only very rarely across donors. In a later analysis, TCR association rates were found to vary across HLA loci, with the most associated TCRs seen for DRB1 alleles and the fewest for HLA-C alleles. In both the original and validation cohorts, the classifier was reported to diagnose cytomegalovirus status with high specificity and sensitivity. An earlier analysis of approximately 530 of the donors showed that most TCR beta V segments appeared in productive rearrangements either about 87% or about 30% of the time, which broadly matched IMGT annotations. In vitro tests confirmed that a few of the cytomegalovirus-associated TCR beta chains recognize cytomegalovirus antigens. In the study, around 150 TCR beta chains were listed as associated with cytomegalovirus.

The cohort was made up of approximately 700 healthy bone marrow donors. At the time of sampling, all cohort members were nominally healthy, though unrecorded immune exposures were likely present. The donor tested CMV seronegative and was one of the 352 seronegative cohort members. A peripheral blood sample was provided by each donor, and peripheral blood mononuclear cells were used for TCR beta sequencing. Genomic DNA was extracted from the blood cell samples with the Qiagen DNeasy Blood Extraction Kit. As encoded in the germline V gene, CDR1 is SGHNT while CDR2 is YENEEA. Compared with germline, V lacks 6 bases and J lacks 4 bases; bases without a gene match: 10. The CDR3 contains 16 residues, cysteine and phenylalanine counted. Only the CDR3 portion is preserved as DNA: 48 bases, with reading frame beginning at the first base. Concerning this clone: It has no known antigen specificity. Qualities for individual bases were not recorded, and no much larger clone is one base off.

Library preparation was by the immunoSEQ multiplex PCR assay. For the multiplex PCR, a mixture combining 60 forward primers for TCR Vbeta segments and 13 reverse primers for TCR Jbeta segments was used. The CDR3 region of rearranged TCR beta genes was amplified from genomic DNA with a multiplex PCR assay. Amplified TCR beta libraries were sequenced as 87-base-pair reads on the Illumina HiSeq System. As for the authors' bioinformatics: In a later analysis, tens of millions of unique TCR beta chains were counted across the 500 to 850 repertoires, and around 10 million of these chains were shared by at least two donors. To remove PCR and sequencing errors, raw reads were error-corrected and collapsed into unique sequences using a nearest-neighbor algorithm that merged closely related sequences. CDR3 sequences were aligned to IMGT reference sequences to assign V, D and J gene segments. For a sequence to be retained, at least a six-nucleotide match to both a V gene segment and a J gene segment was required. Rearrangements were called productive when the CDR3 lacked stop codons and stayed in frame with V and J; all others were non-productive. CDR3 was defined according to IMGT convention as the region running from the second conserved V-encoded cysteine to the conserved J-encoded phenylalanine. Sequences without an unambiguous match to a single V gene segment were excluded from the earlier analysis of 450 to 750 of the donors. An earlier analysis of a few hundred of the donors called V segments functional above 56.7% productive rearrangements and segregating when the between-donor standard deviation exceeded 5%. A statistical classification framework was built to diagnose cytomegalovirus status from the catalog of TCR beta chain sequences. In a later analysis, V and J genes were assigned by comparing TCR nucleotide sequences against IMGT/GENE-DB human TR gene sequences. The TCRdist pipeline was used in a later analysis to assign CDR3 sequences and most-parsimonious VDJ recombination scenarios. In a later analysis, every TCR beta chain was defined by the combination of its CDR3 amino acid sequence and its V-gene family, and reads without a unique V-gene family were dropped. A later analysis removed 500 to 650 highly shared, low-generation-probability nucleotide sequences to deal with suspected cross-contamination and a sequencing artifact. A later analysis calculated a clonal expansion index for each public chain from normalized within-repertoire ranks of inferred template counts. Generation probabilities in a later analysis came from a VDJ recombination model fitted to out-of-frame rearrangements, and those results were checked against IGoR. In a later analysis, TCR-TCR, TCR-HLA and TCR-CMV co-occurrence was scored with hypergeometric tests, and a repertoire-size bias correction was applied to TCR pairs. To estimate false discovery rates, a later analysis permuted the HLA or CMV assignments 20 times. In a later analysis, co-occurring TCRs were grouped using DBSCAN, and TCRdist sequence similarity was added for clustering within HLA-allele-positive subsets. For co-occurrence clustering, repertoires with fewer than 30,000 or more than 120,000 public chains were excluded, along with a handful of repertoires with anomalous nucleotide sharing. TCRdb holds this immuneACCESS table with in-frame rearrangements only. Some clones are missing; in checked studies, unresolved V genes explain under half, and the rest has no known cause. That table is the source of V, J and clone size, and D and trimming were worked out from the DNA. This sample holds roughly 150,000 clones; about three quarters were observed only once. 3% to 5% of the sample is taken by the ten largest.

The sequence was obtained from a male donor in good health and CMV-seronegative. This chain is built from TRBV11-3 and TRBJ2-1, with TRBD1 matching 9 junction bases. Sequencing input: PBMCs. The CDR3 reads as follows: CASSRSRDRAYNEQFF. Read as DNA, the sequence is TGTGCCAGCAGTCGGTCTAGGGACAGGGCTTACAATGAGCAGTTCTTC.